This passage covers 32 T cell receptor beta chains from one sample sequenced in a study of T-cell memory formation after mild COVID-19. A single record per CDR3 protein comes from TCRdb applying MiXCR to the 5' RACE reads. This table has about 270,000 distinct CDR3 sequences, 16% appearing once. The specimen sequenced was PBMCs or a T cell subset sorted from them (not recorded which). The receptor source for this set is a man aged 18 to 35 who had mild COVID-19 (a few samples of this study predate the infection). Cell type and time point are not known.

This clonotype occurred a few times. V usage is TRBV9 and J usage is TRBJ1-3; D unresolved. V was pared by 0 bases and J by 0 bases, with 7 bases between. The germline CDR1 and CDR2 sequences are SGDLS and YYNGEE. This CDR3 contains 15 residues. The CDR3 DNA follows: TGTGCCAGCAGCGTAGAGATCTACTCTGGAAACACCATATATTTT. This gives the protein CASSVEIYSGNTIYF.

This sequence joins TRBV29-1 and TRBJ1-2; 7 positions match TRBD1. The J segment lost 0 bases and the V segment lost 3 bases, leaving 4 bases of the junction unmatched. In germline, CDR1 is SQVTM, CDR2 ANQGSEA. The CDR3 is 14 amino acids. The CDR3 DNA reads TGCAGCGTTGATGGCGGGACAGCTAACTATGGCTACACCTTC. It encodes CSVDGGTANYGYTF.

The genes are TRBV5-5 and TRBJ1-2, with D unclear. This CDR3 comprises 11 residues. V was cut by 4 bases and J by 2 bases, with 3 bases left in between. The germline V gene has CDR1 SGHKS and CDR2 YYEKEE (reference sequence). This CDR3 reads CASSKNYGYTF. The CDR3 region has the DNA TGTGCCAGCAGCAAAAACTATGGCTACACCTTC.

The V gene is TRBV5-1, the J gene TRBJ2-1; D unclear. The ends were cut back, 1 base at V and 2 bases at J, with 10 bases in the middle. This CDR3 is built from 15 residues. Germline CDR1 SGHRS, CDR2 YFSETQ. For the CDR3, the DNA is TGCGCCAGCAGCTTGTTACAGATTGCCTACAATGAGCAGTTCTTC. Translating it yields CASSLLQIAYNEQFF.

The chain recombines TRBV20-1 with TRBJ2-3; maybe TRBD2 (6 bases). The germline V and J ends were trimmed by 6 bases and 2 bases, with 12 bases remaining between them. The CDR3 consists of 13 residues. The V gene's germline CDR1 is DFQATT and CDR2 SNEGSKA (reference sequence). The DNA for the CDR3 is TGCAGTGCCCAGGCGGGAAACACAGATACGCAGTATTTT. Translating gives CSAQAGNTDTQYF.

The rearrangement joins TRBV5-1 to TRBJ2-5, with D tentatively TRBD2 (6 bases). This CDR3 region has 15 residues. Germline V gene lookup returns CDR1 SGHRS and CDR2 YFSETQ. V was trimmed by 0 bases and J by 5 bases, leaving 14 bases between them. The CDR3 loop reads CASSLEPGDTETQYF. CDR3 sequence (DNA): TGCGCCAGCAGCTTGGAACCGGGAGATACGGAGACCCAGTACTTC.

The chain has TRBV27 and TRBJ2-5; unclear D gene. The CDR3 has 16 amino acids. Trimming left V 2 bases short and J 4 bases short, with 17 bases between. The germline V gene has CDR1 MNHEY and CDR2 SMNVEV (reference sequence). The CDR3 DNA reads as TGTGCCAGCAGTTTAAACGGGCCACCCTTAAGAGAGACCCAGTACTTC. Translated: CASSLNGPPLRETQYF.

This clonotype came up a few times. The V and J genes are TRBV19 and TRBJ2-5; 8 bases map to TRBD2. The germline V gene encodes CDR1 LNHDA and CDR2 SQIVND (reference sequence). The V gene end was trimmed by 5 bases and the J gene end by 5 bases; junction bases not matched to a gene: 10. This CDR3 spans 15 amino acids. The CDR3 DNA is TGTGCCAGTAGTCCTTTCGGAGCGGGGGACGAGACCCAGTACTTC. Translation gives CASSPFGAGDETQYF.

The genes are TRBV11-2 and TRBJ2-3; 11 bases align to TRBD2. The CDR3 totals 19 residues. CDR1 and CDR2 from the germline V gene are SGHAT and FQNNGV. V lost 0 bases and J lost 5; bases outside the gene matches: 13. The CDR3 region is CASSLDGTSGGRAGDTQYF. The CDR3 bases are TGTGCCAGCAGCTTAGATGGTACTAGCGGGGGCCGGGCGGGAGATACGCAGTATTTT.

V usage is TRBV2 and J usage is TRBJ2-5, with TRBD2 matching 7 bases. This CDR3 is 16 amino acids long. The germline CDR1 and CDR2 sequences are SNHLY and FYNNEI. V lost 4 bases and J lost 1; bases outside the gene matches: 9. CDR3 sequence: CASSVWRGSSQETQYF. The CDR3 coding sequence is TGTGCCAGCAGTGTATGGCGGGGGAGCTCCCAAGAGACCCAGTACTTC.

This clonotype was observed many times. The chain is built from TRBV6-5 and TRBJ2-1, with 8 bases identical to TRBD2. Germline CDR1 and CDR2: MNHEY and SVGAGI. The junction had 2 bases not matched to a gene; V was cut back by 4 bases and J by 6 bases. The CDR3 extends over 13 amino acids. CDR3 nucleotide sequence: TGTGCCAGCAGTTCGGGGGGGCTCAATGAGCAGTTCTTC. Its protein product is CASSSGGLNEQFF.

V and J are TRBV15 and TRBJ2-7; 7 nucleotides agree with TRBD1. Germline V gene lookup returns CDR1 LNHNV and CDR2 YYDKDF (reference sequence). The junction had 8 bases not matched to a gene; V was cut back by 3 bases and J by 0 bases. The CDR3 spans 16 residues. CDR3 in amino acids: CATSSLDRSYSYEQYF. CDR3 nucleotides: TGTGCCACCAGCAGTCTGGACAGGTCCTACTCCTACGAGCAGTACTTC.

The chain couples TRBV5-1 to TRBJ2-1, with D perhaps TRBD2 (6 bases). Germline CDR1 SGHRS, CDR2 YFSETQ. V was pared by 0 bases and J by 5 bases, with 9 bases between. This CDR3 spans 14 amino acids. The CDR3 region has the DNA TGCGCCAGCAGCTTGGTCGCGGGGAACAATGAGCAGTTCTTC. It specifies CASSLVAGNNEQFF.

To note about this clonotype: At one boundary the junction diverges from the germline segment, which might be a read error. The CDR3 region is CSARDPDSLQESQYF. In nucleotides, the CDR3 is TGCAGTGCTAGAGACCCGGACAGCCTCCAAGAGAGCCAGTACTTC. V is TRBV20-1 and J is TRBJ2-5, with D tentatively TRBD1 (6 bases). In germline, CDR1 is DFQATT, CDR2 SNEGSKA (reference sequence). The CDR3 runs to 15 residues.

The genes are TRBV3-1 and TRBJ1-1; D is unresolved. The ends were cut back, 5 bases at V and 2 bases at J, with 9 bases in the middle. This CDR3 region has 13 residues. Looked up from germline, CDR1 is LGHDT and CDR2 is YNNKEL (reference sequence). CDR3 loop: CASSTTSNTEAFF. For the CDR3, the DNA is TGTGCCAGCAGCACGACGAGTAACACTGAAGCTTTCTTT.

This clonotype was found many times. The chain carries TRBV7-2 and TRBJ2-5; TRBD2 matches 9 bases. From germline, CDR1 is SGHTA and CDR2 FQGNSA. The length of the CDR3 is 15 residues. The trim removed 1 base at V and 5 bases at J, leaving 5 bases unmatched. CDR3 sequence: CASSLDAGGQETQYF. CDR3 DNA: TGTGCCAGCAGCTTAGACGCGGGGGGGCAGGAGACCCAGTACTTC.

The gene calls are TRBV5-6 and TRBJ2-7; D may be TRBD2 (5 bases). The V and J ends lost 4 bases and 6 bases respectively, with 14 bases between them. CDR1 SGHDT and CDR2 YYEEEE come from the germline V gene. This CDR3 is 13 amino acids long. CDR3 in amino acids: CASSPAGGGEQYV. The DNA of the CDR3 is TGTGCCAGCAGCCCGGCGGGTGGAGGCGAGCAGTACGTC.

The rearrangement uses TRBV6-6 and TRBJ2-5; D call uncertain. Germline assignment: CDR1 MNHNY and CDR2 SVGAGI (reference sequence). This CDR3 has 14 amino acids. Trimming removed 0 bases from V and 2 bases from J, with 7 bases in between. CDR3 region: CASSYSLTQETQYF. CDR3 bases: TGTGCCAGCAGTTACTCTCTCACTCAAGAGACCCAGTACTTC.

This clonotype was observed a few times. The V and J genes are TRBV11-2 and TRBJ2-3; D uncertain. The CDR3 spans 12 residues. Trimming removed 4 bases at V and 5 bases at J, with 7 bases between. From germline, CDR1 is SGHAT and CDR2 FQNNGV. CDR3 residues: CASSSLVDTQYF. The CDR3 DNA reads as TGTGCCAGCAGCTCCTTAGTAGATACGCAGTATTTT. The full variable domain, in which reference TRBV11-2 and TRBJ2-3 provide the parts outside the CDR3, is EAGVAQSPRYKIIEKRQSVAFWCNPISGHATLYWYQQILGQGPKLLIQFQNNGVVDDSQLPKDRFSAERLKGVDSTLKIQPAKLEDSAVYLCASSSLVDTQYFGPGTRLTVL.

V gene TRBV20-1 combines with J gene TRBJ2-2; D not certain. Trimming cost V 0 bases and J 4 bases, with 6 bases left between them. The CDR3 runs to 13 residues. Germline V gene sequence: CDR1 DFQATT, CDR2 SNEGSKA (reference sequence). CDR3: CSARETGTGELFF. CDR3 nucleotide sequence: TGCAGTGCTAGAGAAACGGGCACCGGGGAGCTGTTTTTT.

The V gene is TRBV6-2 or TRBV6-3, the J gene TRBJ2-1; the D gene is possibly TRBD1 (7 bases). Trimming cost V 7 bases and J 6 bases, with 22 bases left between them. Germline V gene sequence: CDR1 MNHEY, CDR2 SVGEGT. The CDR3 sequence is 16 residues long. CDR3 sequence: CASTHPHRGGGNEQFF. The CDR3 DNA reads as TGTGCCAGCACTCACCCCCACAGGGGAGGAGGCAATGAGCAGTTCTTC.

As concerns this clonotype: This may be a read error: a much more frequent sequence differs by one nucleotide. The rearrangement links TRBV4-2 to TRBJ2-3, with TRBD2 matching 10 bases. V trimming: 6 bases; J trimming: 7 bases; junction bases outside the gene matches: 16. Germline V gives CDR1 LGHNA, CDR2 YNFKEQ. The CDR3 is made up of 17 amino acids. In DNA, the CDR3 is TGTGCCAGCAGGCAGGAGCGGGCAGCGGGGGGGTCAAATACGCAGTATTTT. This encodes CASRQERAAGGSNTQYF.

This clonotype was counted many times. This chain connects TRBV5-6 to TRBJ2-7; 8 nucleotides match TRBD2. The CDR3 has 19 amino acids. Germline CDR1 SGHDT, CDR2 YYEEEE. Trimming removed 0 bases from V and 0 bases from J; junction bases left unmatched: 14. The CDR3 loop is CASSLASSSGGYSSYEQYV. CDR3 in DNA: TGTGCCAGCAGCTTGGCCAGTTCCAGCGGGGGTTACAGCTCCTACGAGCAGTACGTC.

Only one count was recorded for this clonotype. The V and J genes are TRBV7-9 and TRBJ1-1; a possible D gene is TRBD1 (5 bases). Germline-derived CDR1 and CDR2 are SEHNR and FQNEAQ (reference sequence). The CDR3 totals 16 residues. V gave up 2 bases and J gave up 1 base, with 14 bases separating them. The CDR3 region has the DNA TGTGCCAGCAGCTTATTAGTAGGGGTTAGGAACACTGAAGCTTTCTTT. This sequence encodes CASSLLVGVRNTEAFF.

This clonotype was counted a few times. The chain recombines TRBV4-3 with TRBJ1-2; D gene uncertain. Trimming removed 2 bases from V and 0 bases from J, with 1 base in between. Germline values: CDR1 LGHNA, CDR2 YSLEER. The CDR3 length is 12 residues. The CDR3 region is CASSQSNYGYTF. CDR3 sequence (DNA): TGCGCCAGCAGCCAATCTAACTATGGCTACACCTTC.

V gene TRBV2 combines with J gene TRBJ2-7; D is perhaps TRBD1 or TRBD2 (5 bases each). The V gene lost 6 bases and the J gene lost 6 bases, with 12 bases spanning the gap. The germline gives CDR1 SNHLY, CDR2 FYNNEI. CDR3 length: 12 amino acids. CDR3 protein: CASSTDSGEQYF. The CDR3 DNA is TGTGCCAGCAGCACCGACAGCGGCGAGCAGTACTTC.

V is TRBV7-8 and J is TRBJ2-5; TRBD2 is a possible D gene (5 bases). Germline assignment: CDR1 SGHVS and CDR2 FQNEAQ. Trimming pared 5 bases from V and 0 bases from J, leaving 7 bases between. The CDR3 loop spans 13 amino acids. The CDR3 bases are TGTGCCAGCAGCCCGGACTACCAAGAGACCCAGTACTTC. Its translation is CASSPDYQETQYF.

The gene calls are TRBV12-3 or TRBV12-4 and TRBJ2-5; possibly TRBD2 for D (6 bases). The CDR3 consists of 15 residues. Trimming pared 5 bases from V and 2 bases from J, leaving 15 bases between. In DNA form, the CDR3 reads TGTGCCAGCAGTCACCAGGGCGCGGGGCAAGAGACCCAGTACTTC. Protein sequence: CASSHQGAGQETQYF.

The V call is TRBV5-1, the J call TRBJ2-7, with 7 bases matching TRBD2. The length of the CDR3 is 15 residues. CDR1 and CDR2 (germline): SGHRS, YFSETQ. The V and J ends lost 0 bases and 0 bases, in that order; junction bases with no gene match: 3. As DNA, the CDR3 is TGCGCCAGCAGCTTGGGCAGCGGGGCCTCCTACGAGCAGTACGTC. As protein: CASSLGSGASYEQYV.

This clonotype showed up many times. CDR3 DNA: TGCGCCAGCAGCCCCTCCTGGTCGAGCTCCTACGAGCAGTACGTC. It specifies CASSPSWSSSYEQYV. The chain joins TRBV4-1 to TRBJ2-7, with D hard to call. CDR1 and CDR2 (germline): MGHRA, YSYEKL. The CDR3 extends over 15 amino acids. V lost 4 bases, J lost 0 bases, and 13 bases lay in between.

There are a few counts of this clonotype. The rearrangement joins TRBV11-2 to TRBJ2-2; a possible D gene is TRBD2 (5 bases). The CDR3 extends over 13 amino acids. CDR1 SGHAT and CDR2 FQNNGV come from the germline V gene. Trimming shortened V by 6 bases and J by 6 bases, and 11 bases separated the two germline ends. The DNA for the CDR3 is TGTGCCAGCAGACCTACTAGGGCCGGGGAGCTGTTTTTT. It is translated as CASRPTRAGELFF.

The chain carries TRBV30 and TRBJ2-3; 9 positions match TRBD2. The CDR3 runs 15 residues. Germline V gene lookup returns CDR1 GTSNPN and CDR2 SVGIG (reference sequence). V was pared by 0 bases and J by 1 base, with 2 bases of the junction left unmatched. The CDR3 DNA follows: TGTGCCTGGAGTGTAATAGCGGGGGGCACAGATACGCAGTATTTT. This encodes CAWSVIAGGTDTQYF.